These 11 T cell receptor beta chains were sequenced from one sample in a study of regulatory T cells in long-lasting Graves disease. Arm-PCR of CDR3 regions and iRepertoire HTBI primers were used to build TCR beta libraries. MiXCR was run by TCRdb on the multiplex PCR reads, yielding one entry per CDR3 protein. The repertoire includes roughly 520,000 distinct CDR3 sequences, around 12% of them detected once, and roughly 8.2% sits in the top ten. Described time point: newly diagnosed GD, antithyroid drugs for less than 3 months. Extracted PBMC RNA gave rise to the TCR library. The same sample was also used in a study of T cells in Graves' hyperthyroidism and ophthalmopathy.

This specimen consisted of peripheral blood mononuclear cells (PBMCs), obtained at new diagnosis, from a patient treated with antithyroid drugs. These receptors were obtained from a woman in her 30s with Graves disease.

Many counts were recorded for this clonotype. The chain carries TRBV2 and TRBJ1-6; D uncertain. The V end was cut by 9 bases, the J end by 8 bases, with 8 bases between. Germline CDR1 SNHLY, CDR2 FYNNEI. This CDR3 region has 11 residues. In nucleotides, the CDR3 is TGTGCCAGTGGGAGAGATTCACCCCTCCACTTT. Its translation: CASGRDSPLHF.

The chain employs TRBV9 and TRBJ2-5; 8 nucleotides align to TRBD1. The junction had 2 bases not matched to a gene; V was cut back by 4 bases and J by 6 bases. The CDR3 is made up of 12 amino acids. CDR1 is SGDLS and CDR2 is YYNGEE in the germline V gene. The CDR3 protein is CASSWTGKTQYF. CDR3 in DNA: TGTGCCAGCAGCTGGACAGGGAAGACCCAGTACTTC.

J is TRBJ2-6 and V is TRBV5-4, with unresolved D. The V end lost 0 bases, the J end lost 0 bases, and 7 bases lay between the germline ends. This CDR3 is 16 amino acids long. Per germline, CDR1 SGHNT and CDR2 YYREEE (reference sequence). The CDR3 nucleotides read TGTGCCAGCAGCTTGGACGGAAGCTCTGGGGCCAACGTCCTGACTTTC. It translates to CASSLDGSSGANVLTF.

This clonotype was counted a few times. The gene calls are TRBV20-1 and TRBJ2-7; D might be TRBD2 (5 bases). Germline lookup yields CDR1 DFQATT and CDR2 SNEGSKA (reference sequence). Trimming removed 3 bases at V and 5 bases at J, with 20 bases between. The CDR3 consists of 15 residues. CDR3 in amino acids: CSASGVLLTPNEQYF. CDR3 coding DNA: TGCAGTGCTAGCGGGGTGCTTTTAACCCCCAACGAGCAGTACTTC.

This clonotype was counted ten times or more. The rearrangement joins TRBV4-3 to TRBJ2-3; D is unclear. Germline-derived CDR1 and CDR2 are LGHNA and YSLEER. V gave up 5 bases and J gave up 1 base, with 10 bases separating them. The CDR3 totals 14 residues. CDR3 protein: CASSVWVGTDTQYF. CDR3 sequence (DNA): TGCGCCAGCAGCGTATGGGTGGGCACAGATACGCAGTATTTT.

This clonotype was picked up many times. The chain uses TRBV30 and TRBJ1-5, with 7 positions matching TRBD1. The V segment lost 7 bases and the J segment 3 bases; nucleotides outside the gene matches: 9. The CDR3 has 14 amino acids. Germline CDR1 is GTSNPN and CDR2 is SVGIG (reference sequence). The CDR3 region is CAFGTVDYNQPQHF. Here the CDR3 DNA reads TGTGCCTTTGGGACAGTCGATTACAATCAGCCCCAGCATTTT.

The V and J genes are TRBV2 and TRBJ2-5; 9 bases agree with TRBD1. Germline lookup yields CDR1 SNHLY and CDR2 FYNNEI. V was pared by 6 bases and J by 5 bases, with 4 bases of the junction left unmatched. The CDR3 covers 13 residues. The CDR3 loop reads CASRGTGRETQYF. CDR3 DNA sequence: TGTGCCAGCAGGGGGACAGGGCGTGAGACCCAGTACTTC.

This clonotype was counted ten times or more. The rearrangement uses TRBV19 and TRBJ1-1; TRBD1 is a possible D gene (5 bases). The CDR3 has 14 amino acids. Trimming cost V 3 bases and J 1 base, with 9 bases left between them. Germline V gene lookup returns CDR1 LNHDA and CDR2 SQIVND (reference sequence). The CDR3 loop reads CASSIGGRNTEAFF. Written as DNA, the CDR3 is TGTGCCAGTAGTATTGGGGGGAGGAACACTGAAGCTTTCTTT.

Ten or more counts support this clonotype. This sequence joins TRBV7-9 and TRBJ2-1; 12 nucleotides agree with TRBD2. Germline V gene lookup returns CDR1 SEHNR and CDR2 FQNEAQ (reference sequence). The CDR3 is 17 residues long. Losses at the gene ends were 5 bases for V and 4 bases for J; bases not matched to a gene: 9. CDR3 coding DNA: TGTGCCAGCAGCCCACCGAGACTAGCGGGAGTTTACAATGAGCAGTTCTTC. This encodes CASSPPRLAGVYNEQFF.

This clonotype was seen ten or more times. The chain is built from TRBV4-1 and TRBJ2-2; D is ambiguous. The CDR3 totals 15 residues. CDR1 is MGHRA, CDR2 YSYEKL, per germline. The V end was cut by 5 bases, the J end by 6 bases, with 16 bases between. CDR3 loop: CASSSPARRSGELFF. DNA of the CDR3: TGCGCCAGCAGCTCCCCAGCTAGACGTTCCGGGGAGCTGTTTTTT.

Worth noting for this clonotype: This could be a read error, since a much larger clone is one nucleotide away. The rearrangement links TRBV7-9 to TRBJ1-6; tentative D call: TRBD1 (5 bases). Germline V gene lookup returns CDR1 SEHNR and CDR2 FQNEAQ (reference sequence). Trimming cost V 1 base and J 7 bases, with 17 bases left between them. The CDR3 spans 17 residues. CDR3 DNA sequence: TGTGCCAGCAGCTTAGGCCTCTTGCCGGGGGGAAATTCACCCCTCCACTTT. It is translated as CASSLGLLPGGNSPLHF.